The 18 T cell receptor beta chains below were found in one sample sequenced in a study of cytotoxic CD8 clonotypes in ibrutinib-treated CLL. The protocol was immunoSEQ multiplex PCR, while the TCRdb copy is restricted to in-frame clones and leaves out a portion. This repertoire shows approximately 300,000 clones, around four fifths found once; its top ten account for roughly 7%. Sequencing was performed on PBMCs, taken before ibrutinib treatment. The source of these receptors is a human donor with chronic lymphocytic leukemia.

This clone was observed a few times. The chain has TRBV4-3 and TRBJ2-2; D gene unclear. This CDR3 has 15 amino acids. V shed 4 bases and J shed 3 bases, with 12 bases lying between them. The V gene's germline CDR1 is LGHNA and CDR2 YSLEER. The CDR3 DNA reads TGCGCCAGCAGCCGAGCATCTCGGGACACCGGGGAGCTGTTTTTT. Its translation is CASSRASRDTGELFF.

The chain uses TRBV20-1 and TRBJ2-3; no clear D. Between the trimmed V and J ends, which lost 5 bases and 1 base, there was a span of 4 bases. CDR3 length equals 11 residues. Germline CDR1 and CDR2: DFQATT and SNEGSKA (reference sequence). CDR3 residues: CSAYGTDTQYF. The DNA for the CDR3 is TGCAGTGCTTATGGCACAGATACGCAGTATTTT.

This chain connects TRBV5-4 to TRBJ2-3; 8 bases fit TRBD2. J lost 2 bases, V lost 1 base, and 3 bases had no gene match. Germline V lookup: CDR1 SGHNT, CDR2 YYREEE (reference sequence). This CDR3 contains 15 residues. CDR3 region: CASSLREGFTDTQYF. In nucleotides, the CDR3 is TGTGCCAGCAGCTTGCGGGAGGGGTTCACAGATACGCAGTATTTT.

The table lists this clone with a count of one. The chain links TRBV5-8 to TRBJ1-2; D is ambiguous. This CDR3 has 12 residues. Trimming removed 0 bases at V and 4 bases at J, with 4 bases between. The germline gives CDR1 SGHTS, CDR2 YDEGEE. The CDR3 DNA sequence: TGTGCCAGCAGCTTGGTTGTCTATGGCTACACCTTC. Residues: CASSLVVYGYTF. Full variable domain (missing parts from reference TRBV5-8 and TRBJ1-2): EAGVTQSPTHLIKTRGQQATLRCSPISGHTSVYWYQQALGLGLQFLLWYDEGEERNRGNFPPRFSGRQFPNYSSELNVNALELEDSALYLCASSLVVYGYTFGSGTRLTVV.

The genes are TRBV4-3 and TRBJ1-5; unclear D gene. The CDR3 is 14 amino acids. CDR1 LGHNA and CDR2 YSLEER come from the germline V gene. V was clipped by 0 bases and J by 4 bases, with 7 bases between them. Here the CDR3 DNA reads TGCGCCAGCAGCCAAGATATGGTGAATCAGCCCCAGCATTTT. It encodes CASSQDMVNQPQHF.

V and J are TRBV9 and TRBJ2-7; 9 bases map to TRBD1. The CDR3 covers 14 residues. Unmatched junction bases numbered 3, after V lost 3 bases and J lost 2 bases. Germline values: CDR1 SGDLS, CDR2 YYNGEE. The CDR3 region is CASSARQGAYEQYF. The DNA of the CDR3 is TGTGCCAGCAGCGCCAGACAGGGGGCCTACGAGCAGTACTTC.

The chain couples TRBV7-6 to TRBJ1-2; D is perhaps TRBD1 (5 bases). The CDR3 runs 12 residues. The germline V gene has CDR1 SGHVS and CDR2 FNYEAQ. V dropped 3 bases and J dropped 9 bases, with 11 bases sitting between them. The CDR3 nucleotides are TGTGCCAGCAGCTTGGAGGGGCACCGCTACACCTTC. It encodes CASSLEGHRYTF. The full variable domain, completed using reference TRBV7-6 and TRBJ1-2, is GAGVSQSPRYKVTKRGQDVALRCDPISGHVSLYWYRQALGQGPEFLTYFNYEAQQDKSGLPNDRFSAERPEGSISTLTIQRTEQRDSAMYRCASSLEGHRYTFGSGTRLTVV.

A remark on this clone: The sample has other DNA sequences that encode this CDR3 too. The chain uses TRBV7-2 and TRBJ2-5; D gene uncertain. Germline CDR1 is SGHTA and CDR2 is FQGNSA. The CDR3 has 11 residues. V dropped 6 bases and J dropped 2 bases, with 4 bases sitting between them. CDR3 in DNA: TGTGCCAGCAGTAGACAAGAGACCCAGTACTTC. It specifies CASSRQETQYF.

CDR3 in amino acids: CASSMATSPNYEQYF. Written as DNA, the CDR3 is TGTGCCAGTAGTATGGCGACTAGTCCCAACTACGAGCAGTACTTC. This chain joins TRBV19 and TRBJ2-7, with a tentative D call TRBD2 (6 bases). CDR1 is LNHDA, CDR2 SQIVND, per germline (reference sequence). V gave up 3 bases and J gave up 3 bases, with 15 bases separating them. The CDR3 sequence is 15 residues long.

This chain connects TRBV5-1 to TRBJ2-7; 8 bases match TRBD2. Germline CDR1 is SGHRS and CDR2 is YFSETQ. The CDR3 sequence is 15 residues long. The V gene end was trimmed by 4 bases and the J gene end by 1 base; junction bases not matched to a gene: 7. The CDR3 bases are TGCGCCAGCAGCCCGGGAGGGACAAGTTCCTACGAGCAGTACTTC. This sequence encodes CASSPGGTSSYEQYF.

The chain is built from TRBV6-5 and TRBJ2-5; 7 positions agree with TRBD1. Germline CDR1 is MNHEY and CDR2 is SVGAGI. The V segment lost 6 bases and the J segment 7 bases; nucleotides outside the gene matches: 8. CDR3 length: 13 residues. CDR3 nucleotides: TGTGCCAGCAGCCAAGACAGGGAAGTGACCCAGTACTTC. Protein: CASSQDREVTQYF.

The rearrangement uses TRBV7-1 and TRBJ1-1; 8 bases map to TRBD1. TRBV7-1 is an open reading frame whose function is uncertain. The V segment lost 5 bases and the J segment 5 bases; nucleotides outside the gene matches: 13. The CDR3 spans 16 residues. The CDR3 coding sequence is TGTGCCAGCAGCATCCATGACAGGGGAGCTAGGACTGAAGCTTTCTTT. It encodes CASSIHDRGARTEAFF.

V is TRBV29-1 and J is TRBJ2-2; D is undetermined. The V gene lost 1 base and the J gene lost 2 bases, with 11 bases spanning the gap. Germline CDR1 and CDR2: SQVTM and ANQGSEA. CDR3 length equals 15 residues. The CDR3 here is CSVEAGRPNTGELFF. Here the CDR3 DNA reads TGCAGCGTTGAAGCGGGCAGGCCCAACACCGGGGAGCTGTTTTTT.

The rearrangement uses TRBV18 and TRBJ2-7; D is ambiguous. This CDR3 region has 17 residues. From germline, CDR1 is KGHSH and CDR2 LQKENI. V dropped 4 bases and J dropped 0 bases, with 19 bases sitting between them. The CDR3 loop is CASSRILIHQSSYEQYF. The DNA for the CDR3 is TGTGCCAGCTCACGTATTCTCATCCACCAAAGCTCCTACGAGCAGTACTTC.

The V and J genes are TRBV7-7 and TRBJ2-2; no definite D call. Trimming removed 5 bases from V and 0 bases from J, with 13 bases in between. This CDR3 has 16 amino acids. Germline loops: CDR1 SSHAT, CDR2 FNYEAQ (reference sequence). CDR3 coding DNA: TGTGCCAGCAGCCTGCTGCGTGGAGCGAACACCGGGGAGCTGTTTTTT. It specifies CASSLLRGANTGELFF. Looking up the rest from reference TRBV7-7 and TRBJ2-2 gives the full variable domain: GAGVSQSPRYKVTKRGQDVTLRCDPISSHATLYWYQQALGQGPEFLTYFNYEAQPDKSGLPSDRFSAERPEGSISTLTIQRTEQRDSAMYRCASSLLRGANTGELFFGEGSRLTVL.

This clone was counted a single time. CDR3 protein: CASSATGGGDTQYF. In nucleotides, the CDR3 is TGTGCCAGCAGCGCTACAGGGGGCGGAGATACGCAGTATTTT. V gene TRBV6-1 combines with J gene TRBJ2-3; 9 bases fit TRBD1. The CDR3 is 14 residues long. Trimming cost V 6 bases and J 5 bases; bases outside gene matches: 6. Germline V gene data show CDR1 as MNHNS and CDR2 as SASEGT.

The chain is built from TRBV7-2 and TRBJ2-5; 7 bases map to TRBD1. Germline V lookup: CDR1 SGHTA, CDR2 FQGNSA. J lost 10 bases, V lost 3 bases, and 17 bases had no gene match. The CDR3 consists of 16 residues. As DNA, the CDR3 is TGTGCCAGCAGCTTCCACGGACAGGCTCTTCATCGGGTCCAGTACTTC. This codes for CASSFHGQALHRVQYF.

This clone was recorded once. The chain joins TRBV7-9 to TRBJ2-7; the match to TRBD1 covers 7 bases. The V and J ends lost 4 bases and 4 bases, in that order; junction bases with no gene match: 10. The length of the CDR3 is 15 residues. Per the germline V gene, CDR1 is SEHNR and CDR2 is FQNEAQ (reference sequence). The CDR3, as DNA: TGTGCCAGCAGCTCGACAGGGAGAAAGGGTTACGAGCAGTACTTC. It yields the protein CASSSTGRKGYEQYF. Filled out from reference TRBV7-9 and TRBJ2-7, the complete variable domain reads DTGVSQNPRHKITKRGQNVTFRCDPISEHNRLYWYRQTLGQGPEFLTYFQNEAQLEKSRLLSDRFSAERPKGSFSTLEIQRTEQGDSAMYLCASSSTGRKGYEQYFGPGTRLTVT.